This T cell receptor (beta chain) was observed in a study of CD8 T cells in ankylosing spondylitis. This CDR3 contains 15 residues. Germline assignment: CDR1 DFQATT and CDR2 SNEGSKA (reference sequence). TCRdb re-derived calls from the 5' RACE reads in MiXCR, one entry per CDR3 protein. This repertoire shows 150,000 to 200,000 distinct CDR3 sequences, approximately 32% found once; its top ten account for approximately 5.9%. This clonotype has ten or more counts. One end of the junction varies from germline; a read error may be responsible. The sequenced sample was synovial fluid, either unsorted or a sorted T cell fraction (not recorded which). The receptor was derived from a male donor with ankylosing spondylitis. V and J are TRBV20-1 and TRBJ1-1; tentative D call: TRBD1 (5 bases). In DNA form, the CDR3 reads TGCAGTGCTGGAGACGACAGATACATGAACACTGAAGCTTTCTTT. Its protein product is CSAGDDRYMNTEAFF.